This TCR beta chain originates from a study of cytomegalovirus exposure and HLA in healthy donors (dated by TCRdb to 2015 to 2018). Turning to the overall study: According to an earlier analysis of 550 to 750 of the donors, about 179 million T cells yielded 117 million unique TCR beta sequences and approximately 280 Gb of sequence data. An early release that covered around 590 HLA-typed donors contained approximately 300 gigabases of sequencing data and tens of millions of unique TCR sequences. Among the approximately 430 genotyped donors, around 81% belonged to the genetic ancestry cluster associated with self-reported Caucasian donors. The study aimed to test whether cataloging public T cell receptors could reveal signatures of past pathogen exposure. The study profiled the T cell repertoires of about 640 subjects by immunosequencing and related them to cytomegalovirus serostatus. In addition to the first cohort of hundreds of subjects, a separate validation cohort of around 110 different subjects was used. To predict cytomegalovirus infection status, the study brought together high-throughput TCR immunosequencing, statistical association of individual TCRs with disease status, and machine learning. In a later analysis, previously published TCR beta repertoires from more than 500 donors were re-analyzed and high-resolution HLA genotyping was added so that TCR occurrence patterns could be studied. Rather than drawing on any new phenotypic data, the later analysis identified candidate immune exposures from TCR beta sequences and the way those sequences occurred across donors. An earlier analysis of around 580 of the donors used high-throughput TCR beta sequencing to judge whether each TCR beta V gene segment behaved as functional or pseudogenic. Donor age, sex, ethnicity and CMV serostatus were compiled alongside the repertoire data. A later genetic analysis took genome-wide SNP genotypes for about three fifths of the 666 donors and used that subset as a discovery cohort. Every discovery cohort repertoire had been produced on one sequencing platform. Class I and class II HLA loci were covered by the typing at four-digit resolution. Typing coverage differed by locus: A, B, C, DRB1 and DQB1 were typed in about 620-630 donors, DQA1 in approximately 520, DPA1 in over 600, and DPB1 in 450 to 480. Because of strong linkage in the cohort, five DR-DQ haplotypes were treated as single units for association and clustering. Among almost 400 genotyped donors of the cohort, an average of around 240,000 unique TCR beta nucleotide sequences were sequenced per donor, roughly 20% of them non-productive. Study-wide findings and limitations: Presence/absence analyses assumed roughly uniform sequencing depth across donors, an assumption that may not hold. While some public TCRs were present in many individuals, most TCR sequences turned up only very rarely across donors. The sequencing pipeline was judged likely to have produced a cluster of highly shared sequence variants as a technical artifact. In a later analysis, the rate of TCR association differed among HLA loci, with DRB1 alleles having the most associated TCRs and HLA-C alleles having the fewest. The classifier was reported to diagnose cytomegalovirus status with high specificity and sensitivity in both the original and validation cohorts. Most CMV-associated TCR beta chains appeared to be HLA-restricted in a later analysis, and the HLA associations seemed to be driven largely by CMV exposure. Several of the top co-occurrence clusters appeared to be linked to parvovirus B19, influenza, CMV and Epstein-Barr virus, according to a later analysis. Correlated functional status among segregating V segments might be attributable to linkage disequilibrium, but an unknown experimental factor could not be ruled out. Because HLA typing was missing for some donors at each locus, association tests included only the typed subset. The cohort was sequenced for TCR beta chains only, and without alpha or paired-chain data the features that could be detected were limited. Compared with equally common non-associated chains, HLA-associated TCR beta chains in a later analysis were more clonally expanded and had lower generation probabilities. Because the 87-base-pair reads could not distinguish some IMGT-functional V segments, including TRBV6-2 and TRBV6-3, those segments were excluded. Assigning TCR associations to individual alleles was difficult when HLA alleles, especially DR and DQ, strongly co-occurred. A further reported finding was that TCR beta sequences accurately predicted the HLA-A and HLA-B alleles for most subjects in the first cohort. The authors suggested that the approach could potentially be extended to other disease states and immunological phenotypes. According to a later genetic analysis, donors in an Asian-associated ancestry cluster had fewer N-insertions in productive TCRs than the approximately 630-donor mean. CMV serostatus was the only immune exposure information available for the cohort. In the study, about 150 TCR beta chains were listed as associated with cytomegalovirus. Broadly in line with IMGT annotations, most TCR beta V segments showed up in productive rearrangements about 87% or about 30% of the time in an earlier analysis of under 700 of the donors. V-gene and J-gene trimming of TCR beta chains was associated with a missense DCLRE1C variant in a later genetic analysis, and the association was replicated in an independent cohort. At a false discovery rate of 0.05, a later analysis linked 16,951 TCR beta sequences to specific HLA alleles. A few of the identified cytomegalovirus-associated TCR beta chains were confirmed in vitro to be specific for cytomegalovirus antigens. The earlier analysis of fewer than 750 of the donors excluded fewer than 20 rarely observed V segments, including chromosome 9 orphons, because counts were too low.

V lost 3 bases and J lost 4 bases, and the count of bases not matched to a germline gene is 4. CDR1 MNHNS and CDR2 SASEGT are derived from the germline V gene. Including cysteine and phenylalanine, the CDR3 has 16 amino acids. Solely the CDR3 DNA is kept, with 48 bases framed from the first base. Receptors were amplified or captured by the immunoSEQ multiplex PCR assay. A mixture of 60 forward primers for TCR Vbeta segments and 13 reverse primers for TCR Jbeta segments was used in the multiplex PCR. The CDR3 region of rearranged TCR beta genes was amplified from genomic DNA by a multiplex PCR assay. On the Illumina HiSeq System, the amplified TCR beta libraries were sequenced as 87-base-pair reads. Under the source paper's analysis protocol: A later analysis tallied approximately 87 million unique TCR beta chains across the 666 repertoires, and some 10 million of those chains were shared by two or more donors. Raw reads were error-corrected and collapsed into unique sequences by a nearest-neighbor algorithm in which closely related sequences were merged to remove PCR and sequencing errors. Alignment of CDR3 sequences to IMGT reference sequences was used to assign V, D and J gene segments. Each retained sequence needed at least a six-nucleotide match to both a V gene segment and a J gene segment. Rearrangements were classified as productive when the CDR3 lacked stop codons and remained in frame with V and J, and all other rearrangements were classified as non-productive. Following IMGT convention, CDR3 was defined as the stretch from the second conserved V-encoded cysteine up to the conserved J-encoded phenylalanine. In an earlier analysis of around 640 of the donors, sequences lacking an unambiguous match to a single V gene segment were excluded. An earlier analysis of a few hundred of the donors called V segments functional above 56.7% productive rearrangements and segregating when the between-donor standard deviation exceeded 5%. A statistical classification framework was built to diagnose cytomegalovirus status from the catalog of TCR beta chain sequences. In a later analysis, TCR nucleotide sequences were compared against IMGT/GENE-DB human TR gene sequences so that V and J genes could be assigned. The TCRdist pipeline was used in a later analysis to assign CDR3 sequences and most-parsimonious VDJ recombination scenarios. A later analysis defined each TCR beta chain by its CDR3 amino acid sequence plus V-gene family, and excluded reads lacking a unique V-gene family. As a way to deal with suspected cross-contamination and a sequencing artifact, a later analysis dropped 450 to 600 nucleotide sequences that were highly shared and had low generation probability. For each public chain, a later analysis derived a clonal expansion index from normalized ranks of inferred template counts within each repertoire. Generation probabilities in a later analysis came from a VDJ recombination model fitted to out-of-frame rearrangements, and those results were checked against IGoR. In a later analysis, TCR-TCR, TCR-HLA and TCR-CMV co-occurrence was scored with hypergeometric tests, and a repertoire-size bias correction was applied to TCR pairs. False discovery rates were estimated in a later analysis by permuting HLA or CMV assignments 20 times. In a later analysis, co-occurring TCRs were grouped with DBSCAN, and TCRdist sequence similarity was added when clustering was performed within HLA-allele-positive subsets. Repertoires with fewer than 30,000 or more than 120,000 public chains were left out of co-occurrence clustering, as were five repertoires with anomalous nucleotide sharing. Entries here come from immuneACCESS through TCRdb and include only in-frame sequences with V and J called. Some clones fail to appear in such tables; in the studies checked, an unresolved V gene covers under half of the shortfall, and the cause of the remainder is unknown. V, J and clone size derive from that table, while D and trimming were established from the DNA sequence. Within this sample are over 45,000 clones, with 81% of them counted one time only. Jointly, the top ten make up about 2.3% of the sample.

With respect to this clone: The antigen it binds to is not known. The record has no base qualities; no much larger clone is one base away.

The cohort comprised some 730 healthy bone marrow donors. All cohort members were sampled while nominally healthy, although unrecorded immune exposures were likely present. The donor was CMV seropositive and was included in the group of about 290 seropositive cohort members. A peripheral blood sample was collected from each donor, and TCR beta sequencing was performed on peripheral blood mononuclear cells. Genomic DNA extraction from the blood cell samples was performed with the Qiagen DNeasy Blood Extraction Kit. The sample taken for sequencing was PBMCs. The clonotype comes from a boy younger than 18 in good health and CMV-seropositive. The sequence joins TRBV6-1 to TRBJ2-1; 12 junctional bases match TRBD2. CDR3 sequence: CASSDPSGGAYNEQFF. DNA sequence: TGTGCCAGCAGTGACCCTAGCGGGGGGGCATACAATGAGCAGTTCTTC.